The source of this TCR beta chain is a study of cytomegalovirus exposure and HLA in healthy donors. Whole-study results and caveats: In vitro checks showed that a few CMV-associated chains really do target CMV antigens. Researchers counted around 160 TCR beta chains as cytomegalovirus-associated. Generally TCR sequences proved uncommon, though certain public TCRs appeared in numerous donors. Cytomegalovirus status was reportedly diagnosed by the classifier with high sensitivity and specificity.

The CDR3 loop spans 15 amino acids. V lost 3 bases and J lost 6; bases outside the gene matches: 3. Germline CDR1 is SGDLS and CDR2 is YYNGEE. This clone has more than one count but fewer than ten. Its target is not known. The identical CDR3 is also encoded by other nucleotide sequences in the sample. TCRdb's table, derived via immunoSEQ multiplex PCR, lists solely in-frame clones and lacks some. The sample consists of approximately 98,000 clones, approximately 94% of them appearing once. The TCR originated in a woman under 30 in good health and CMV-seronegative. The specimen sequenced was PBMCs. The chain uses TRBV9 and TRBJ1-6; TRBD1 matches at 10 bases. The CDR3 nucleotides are TGTGCCAGCAGCGCCGGACAGGGGGGTAATTCACCCCTCCACTTT. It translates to CASSAGQGGNSPLHF.